The 7 T cell receptor beta chains reported below all come from one sample, sequenced in a study of T cell repertoires and HLA-DP antigens. This table comes from immunoSEQ multiplex PCR, and its TCRdb copy is limited to in-frame clones, with some not included. Seen here are about 89,000 clones, around nine tenths observed once, and the top ten hold 1.7%. Their target antigens are unknown. Sequencing input: CD4+ T cells from PBMCs. Receptors originate from a man aged 50-60 years in good health and CMV-seronegative.

The chain links TRBV7-9 to TRBJ2-2; 8 nucleotides match TRBD1. V lost 2 bases and J lost 5; bases outside the gene matches: 4. This CDR3 is 15 amino acids long. Germline CDR1 SEHNR, CDR2 FQNEAQ (reference sequence). The CDR3 reads CASSLPTGATGELFF. The CDR3 DNA reads TGTGCCAGCAGCTTACCGACAGGGGCGACCGGGGAGCTGTTTTTT.

This clone occurred once. This chain joins TRBV30 and TRBJ2-1; the match to TRBD2 covers 8 bases. J was trimmed by 5 bases and V by 8 bases; bases with no gene match: 5. This CDR3 spans 12 amino acids. Germline V gene data show CDR1 as GTSNPN and CDR2 as SVGIG (reference sequence). The CDR3, as DNA: TGTGCCGTGGGACTAGGGGACAATGAGCAGTTCTTC. Protein product: CAVGLGDNEQFF. Full variable domain (missing parts from reference TRBV30 and TRBJ2-1): SQTIHQWPATLVQPVGSPLSLECTVEGTSNPNLYWYRQAAGRGLQLLFYSVGIGQISSEVPQNLSASRPQDRQFILSSKKLLLSDSGFYLCAVGLGDNEQFFGPGTRLTVL.

The chain joins TRBV6-1 to TRBJ1-5; tentative D call: TRBD1 (6 bases). The CDR3 sequence is 14 residues long. From germline, CDR1 is MNHNS and CDR2 SASEGT. The ends were cut back, 4 bases at V and 4 bases at J, with 11 bases in the middle. CDR3 in amino acids: CASSGLGGNQPQHF. DNA for the CDR3: TGTGCCAGCAGTGGATTAGGGGGTAATCAGCCCCAGCATTTT.

For the CDR3, the DNA is TGTGCCAGCAGCTTGGAGACAGGGGGCTACCAGCCCCAGCATTTT. Its protein is CASSLETGGYQPQHF. The chain couples TRBV5-5 to TRBJ1-5, with 10 bases lining up with TRBD1. The CDR3 totals 15 residues. The V gene's germline CDR1 is SGHKS and CDR2 YYEKEE (reference sequence). Trimming removed 0 bases from V and 7 bases from J; junction bases left unmatched: 4.

The J gene is TRBJ2-2, the V gene TRBV4-1; perhaps TRBD1 as D (6 bases). CDR1 and CDR2 from the germline V gene are MGHRA and YSYEKL. Trimming left V 1 base short and J 7 bases short, with 16 bases between. The CDR3 totals 16 residues. In nucleotides, the CDR3 is TGCGCCAGCAGCCAAGGCCAGGGGCCCCTCGGCGGGGAGCTGTTTTTT. Translation gives CASSQGQGPLGGELFF.

This chain links TRBV4-3 with TRBJ2-7; 7 nucleotides match TRBD2. The germline gives CDR1 LGHNA, CDR2 YSLEER. J gave up 2 bases and V 4 bases, and 2 bases lay outside the gene matches. CDR3 length: 13 amino acids. CDR3 protein: CASSRTSAYEQYF. The CDR3 DNA sequence: TGCGCCAGCAGCCGTACTAGCGCCTACGAGCAGTACTTC.

The V and J genes are TRBV2 and TRBJ2-7; TRBD2 matches 8 bases. Trimming cost V 6 bases and J 0 bases; bases outside gene matches: 1. Germline V lookup: CDR1 SNHLY, CDR2 FYNNEI. The CDR3 runs 13 residues. The CDR3 here is CASRSGSSYEQYF. The DNA for the CDR3 is TGTGCCAGCAGGAGCGGGAGCTCCTACGAGCAGTACTTC. The full variable domain, its missing parts supplied by reference TRBV2 and TRBJ2-7, is EPEVTQTPSHQVTQMGQEVILRCVPISNHLYFYWYRQILGQKVEFLVSFYNNEISEKSEIFDDQFSVERPDGSNFTLKIRSTKLEDSAMYFCASRSGSSYEQYFGPGTRLTVT.